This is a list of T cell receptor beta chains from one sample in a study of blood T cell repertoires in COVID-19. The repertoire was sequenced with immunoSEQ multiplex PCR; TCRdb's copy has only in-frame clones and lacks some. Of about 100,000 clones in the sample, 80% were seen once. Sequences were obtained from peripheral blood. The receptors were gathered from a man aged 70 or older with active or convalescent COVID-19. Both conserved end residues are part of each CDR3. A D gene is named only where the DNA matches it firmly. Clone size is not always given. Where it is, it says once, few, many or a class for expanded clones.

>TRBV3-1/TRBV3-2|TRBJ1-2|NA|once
CASSRSLNYGYTF
TGTGCCAGCAGCCGTTCTCTTAACTATGGCTACACCTTC
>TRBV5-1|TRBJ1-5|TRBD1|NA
CASSLDGQGSNQPQHF
TGCGCCAGCAGCTTGGATGGACAGGGGTCGAATCAGCCCCAGCATTTT
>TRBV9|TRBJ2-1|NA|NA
CASSVALSPGGFGNEQFF
TGTGCCAGCAGCGTAGCTCTTTCTCCAGGGGGGTTTGGCAATGAGCAGTTCTTC
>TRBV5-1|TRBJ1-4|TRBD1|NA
CASRVQGATNEKLFF
TGCGCCAGCAGGGTCCAGGGGGCAACTAATGAAAAACTGTTTTTT
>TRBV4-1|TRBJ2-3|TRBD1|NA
CASSQVATGEGADTQYF
TGCGCCAGCAGCCAAGTTGCGACAGGGGAAGGGGCAGATACGCAGTATTTT
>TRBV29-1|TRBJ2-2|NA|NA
CSVVRTDTGELFF
TGCAGCGTTGTGAGAACAGATACCGGGGAGCTGTTTTTT
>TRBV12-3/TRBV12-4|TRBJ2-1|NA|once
CASSRDFNEQFF
TGTGCCAGCAGCCGGGACTTTAATGAGCAGTTCTTC
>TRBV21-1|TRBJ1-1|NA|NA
CASSSKRWGGTEAFF
TGTGCCAGCAGCTCCAAAAGGTGGGGGGGCACTGAAGCTTTCTTT
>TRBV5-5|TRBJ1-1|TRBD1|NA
CASSLAPTGRSEAFF
TGTGCCAGCAGCTTGGCCCCGACAGGGAGGTCTGAAGCTTTCTTT
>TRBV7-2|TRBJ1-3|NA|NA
CASSLVLGSNTIYF
TGTGCCAGCAGCTTAGTTCTGGGGAGCAACACCATATATTTT
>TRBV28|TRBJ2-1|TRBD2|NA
CATERGANNEQFF
TGTGCCACCGAGCGGGGGGCCAACAATGAGCAGTTCTTC
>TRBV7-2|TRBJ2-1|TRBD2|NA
CASSLRPSGPAYNEQFF
TGTGCCAGCAGCTTGCGTCCTAGCGGGCCTGCCTACAATGAGCAGTTCTTC
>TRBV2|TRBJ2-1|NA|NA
CASSEPRGARLNEQFF
TGTGCCAGCAGTGAGCCCCGGGGGGCCCGACTCAATGAGCAGTTCTTC
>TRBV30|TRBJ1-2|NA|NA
CAWRGARVMSYTF
TGTGCCTGGAGGGGCGCCAGGGTAATGTCCTACACCTTC
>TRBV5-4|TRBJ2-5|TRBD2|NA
CASSLTSGKETQYF
TGTGCCAGCAGCTTGACTAGCGGCAAAGAGACCCAGTACTTC
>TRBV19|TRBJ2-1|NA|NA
CASRELPTSNEQFF
TGTGCCAGTAGGGAGCTCCCGACCTCTAATGAGCAGTTCTTC
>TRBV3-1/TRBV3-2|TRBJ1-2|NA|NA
CASSRDKSYGYTF
TGTGCCAGCAGCCGGGACAAGAGCTATGGCTACACCTTC
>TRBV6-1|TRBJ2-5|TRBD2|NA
CASSENANTAGGPETQYF
TGTGCCAGCAGTGAAAATGCCAATACAGCGGGGGGGCCAGAGACCCAGTACTTC
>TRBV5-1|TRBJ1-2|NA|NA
CASSWATGTYGYTF
TGCGCCAGCAGCTGGGCCACAGGGACCTATGGCTACACCTTC
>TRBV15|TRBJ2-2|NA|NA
CATSGASGELFF
TGTGCCACCAGCGGAGCTTCCGGGGAGCTGTTTTTT
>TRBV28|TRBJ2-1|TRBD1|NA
CASSQGELYNEQFF
TGTGCCAGCAGTCAGGGGGAACTGTACAATGAGCAGTTCTTC